These T cell receptor beta chains were read from a single sample in a study of T cell responses to AZD1222 COVID-19 vaccine. Some clones are missing from TCRdb's copy, which holds only in-frame ones; the method was immunoSEQ multiplex PCR. The table has roughly 140,000 clones, 70% to 90% seen once; the top ten hold 2% to 2.5%. Sequencing was performed on peripheral blood, taken on day 0 of AZD1222 vaccination. These receptors all come from an adult in good health. The CDR3 runs from the conserved cysteine through the conserved F or W. The D gene is left open where the match is weak. Expanded clones get a size class; other rows say once, few or many, or leave the size out.

d_call | clone_size | j_call | v_call | cdr3_nt | cdr3_aa
TRBD1 | - | TRBJ1-4 | TRBV30 | TGTGCCTCCCAGAACGACAGGGGGAATGAAAAACTGTTTTTT | CASQNDRGNEKLFF
- | - | TRBJ1-2 | TRBV14 | TGTGCCAGCAGCCAAGGAGGGGATTATGGCTACACCTTC | CASSQGGDYGYTF
- | few | TRBJ1-4 | TRBV10-1 | TGCGCCAGCAGGAAAGGGACTGAGAATGAAAAACTGTTTTTT | CASRKGTENEKLFF
TRBD1 | - | TRBJ2-2 | TRBV7-6 | TGTGCCAGCAGCTTATTAGGACAGGGGGCGGACGACACCGGGGAGCTGTTTTTT | CASSLLGQGADDTGELFF
- | - | TRBJ2-6 | TRBV11-2 | TGTGCCAGCAAGGGGTGGAGCTCTGGGGCCAACGTCCTGACTTTC | CASKGWSSGANVLTF
- | - | TRBJ2-2 | TRBV19 | TGTGCCAGTAGTAGGAGGGGGGGCACCGGGGAGCTGTTTTTT | CASSRRGGTGELFF
- | - | TRBJ1-1 | TRBV7-2 | TGTGCCAGCAGCTCACACGGGGCGGGGAACACTGAAGCTTTCTTT | CASSSHGAGNTEAFF
TRBD1 | few | TRBJ1-3 | TRBV9 | TGTGCCAGCAGCCCAGATCCGAGGGGGCGGTCATCTGGAAACACCATATATTTT | CASSPDPRGRSSGNTIYF
TRBD2 | - | TRBJ2-7 | TRBV9 | TGTGCCAGCAGCGTATCTTCAGCGGGAGGCGAGCAGTACTTC | CASSVSSAGGEQYF
- | - | TRBJ2-7 | TRBV29-1 | TGCAGCGCACTTAGCGGAACTAGCTCCTACGAGCAGTACTTC | CSALSGTSSYEQYF
- | - | TRBJ1-6 | TRBV30 | TGTGCCTGGAGTGTACGGCAGGGCTCCCATCACCTCCACTTT | CAWSVRQGSHHLHF
- | - | TRBJ2-3 | TRBV27 | TGTGCCAGCAGTTTCAGCGCGGCTAGCACAGATACGCAGTATTTT | CASSFSAASTDTQYF
- | - | TRBJ1-1 | TRBV29-1 | TGCAGCGACGTGGGTATGGGGGCGATCACTGAAGCTTTCTTT | CSDVGMGAITEAFF